This section outlines one TCR beta chain sequence together with its context. What it recognizes is unknown. The same CDR3 can be traced to other DNA sequences in this sample. These data originate in a study of cytomegalovirus exposure and HLA in healthy donors. Study findings and constraints: In vitro experiments confirmed that three CMV-associated chains were specific for CMV antigens. TRBV6-2, TRBV6-3 and other indistinguishable V segments were excluded.

The PCR contained 60 Vbeta and 13 Jbeta primers. Sequenced by immunoSEQ multiplex PCR; TCRdb stores in-frame clones only, minus some. The table has 180,000 or so clones, approximately 79% seen once. The V end was cut by 5 bases, the J end by 4 bases, with 21 bases between. The CDR3 runs to 16 residues. Looked up from germline, CDR1 is SEHNR and CDR2 is FQNEAQ (reference sequence). The chain carries TRBV7-9 and TRBJ2-7; perhaps TRBD2 as D (6 bases). Specimen: PBMCs. The sequence was obtained from a man over 45 in good health and CMV-seropositive. The CDR3 DNA sequence: TGTGCCAGCAGCCCCACACGGACGGGGAGGCTATACGAGCAGTACTTC. Protein: CASSPTRTGRLYEQYF. The full variable domain, its missing parts supplied by reference TRBV7-9 and TRBJ2-7, is DTGVSQNPRHKITKRGQNVTFRCDPISEHNRLYWYRQTLGQGPEFLTYFQNEAQLEKSRLLSDRFSAERPKGSFSTLEIQRTEQGDSAMYLCASSPTRTGRLYEQYFGPGTRLTVT.